The T cell receptor beta chain under discussion was sequenced for a study of T-cell reconstitution after alpha-beta-depleted transplantation in children. There are a few counts of this clonotype. As it was prepared, the TCRbeta library received unique molecular identifiers. TCRdb re-called the PCR reads through MiXCR, storing one row per CDR3 protein. The sample includes some 640,000 distinct CDR3 sequences, around 17% of them seen just once. Germline lookup yields CDR1 SGDLS and CDR2 YYNGEE. The CDR3 has 14 residues. Trimming stripped 0 bases from V and 10 bases from J, with 11 bases between. The source was PBMCs from the stem cell graft donor, collected from the stem cell graft. V usage is TRBV9 and J usage is TRBJ1-6; the D gene is possibly TRBD1 (6 bases). The clonotype originates from a human donor who donated a stem cell graft to a child with acute myeloid leukemia. The CDR3 reads CASSVAGGASPLHF. The CDR3 DNA sequence: TGTGCCAGCAGCGTAGCGGGGGGCGCCTCACCCCTCCACTTT.